This is a list of T cell receptor beta chains from one sample in a study of cytomegalovirus exposure and HLA in healthy donors. Here immunoSEQ multiplex PCR was the method, and the copy in TCRdb shows in-frame clones only, minus some. The sample has about 150,000 clones; 60% to 85% are singletons. Sequenced material: PBMCs. These receptors all stem from a woman in her 40s in good health and CMV-seronegative. Each CDR3 is given with its conserved first and last residue. The D gene is left open where the match is weak. Only some rows state a clone size, as once, few, many or a class for expanded clones.

CASSDQQSGNQPQHF,TGTGCCAGCAGTGATCAACAGTCGGGCAATCAGCCCCAGCATTTT,.,TRBV2,TRBJ1-5,.
CASSVDRVNEKLFF,TGCGCCAGCAGCGTGGACAGGGTGAATGAAAAACTGTTTTTT,.,TRBV5-1,TRBJ1-4,TRBD1
CASSDITETYEQYF,TGTGCCAGCAGCGATATCACAGAGACCTACGAGCAGTACTTC,.,TRBV5-8,TRBJ2-7,.
CASSSYQGGTEAFF,TGTGCCAGCAGCTCCTACCAGGGGGGAACTGAAGCTTTCTTT,.,TRBV7-8,TRBJ1-1,TRBD1
CASRPDRGWGGNQPQHF,TGTGCCAGCAGGCCCGACAGGGGTTGGGGGGGCAATCAGCCCCAGCATTTT,.,TRBV2,TRBJ1-5,TRBD1
CATSRAGGGVNNRAYEQYF,TGTGCCACCAGCAGAGCCGGAGGGGGGGTAAATAACAGAGCCTACGAGCAGTACTTC,few,TRBV15,TRBJ2-7,.
CASSVQGDTQYF,TGTGCCAGCAGTGTCCAGGGGGATACGCAGTATTTT,few,TRBV25-1,TRBJ2-3,.
CASSLGETGGAGANVLTF,TGTGCCAGCAGTTTGGGGGAGACAGGGGGCGCCGGGGCCAACGTCCTGACTTTC,.,TRBV28,TRBJ2-6,TRBD1
CASSSSGASNQPQHF,TGTGCCAGCAGCTCCTCAGGGGCGAGCAATCAGCCCCAGCATTTT,.,TRBV5-8,TRBJ1-5,.
CASSARRTSRDNEQFF,TGTGCCAGCAGCGCGAGAAGGACTAGTCGGGACAATGAGCAGTTCTTC,.,TRBV7-9,TRBJ2-1,TRBD2
CAISELGLEAGELFF,TGTGCCATCAGTGAGTTAGGTCTGGAGGCCGGGGAGCTGTTTTTT,.,TRBV10-3,TRBJ2-2,.
CASSSGIRGQGAKGYTF,TGTGCCAGCAGCTCAGGAATTCGGGGACAGGGGGCAAAGGGCTACACCTTC,.,TRBV11-2,TRBJ1-2,TRBD1
CSVDSEGTNYEQYF,TGCAGCGTCGACAGTGAAGGGACAAATTACGAGCAGTACTTC,.,TRBV29-1,TRBJ2-7,.